This entry lists 8 T cell receptor beta chains sequenced from one sample in a study of blood T cell repertoires in COVID-19. Generated by immunoSEQ multiplex PCR, the TCRdb table keeps only in-frame clones and is missing some. The sample records 200,000 to 250,000 clones, over 70% being singletons. Material for sequencing was peripheral blood. Source of these receptors: a woman aged 65 to 85 with acute or convalescent COVID-19.

The V call is TRBV30, the J call TRBJ1-6; D is ambiguous. The CDR3 is 13 amino acids. V was cut by 4 bases and J by 8 bases, with 12 bases left in between. CDR1 is GTSNPN and CDR2 is SVGIG in the germline V gene (reference sequence). The CDR3 here is CAWTPTGDSPLHF. The CDR3 nucleotides are TGTGCCTGGACTCCTACCGGGGATTCACCCCTCCACTTT.

This rearrangement joins TRBV6-5 to TRBJ2-5, with 8 bases lining up with TRBD2. The CDR3 spans 16 residues. V trimming: 0 bases; J trimming: 5 bases; junction bases outside the gene matches: 8. Germline-derived CDR1 and CDR2 are MNHEY and SVGAGI. The CDR3 spells CASSYSTGGYRETQYF. As DNA, the CDR3 is TGTGCCAGCAGTTACTCCACGGGAGGGTACCGGGAGACCCAGTACTTC.

This clone appeared a single time. This sequence joins TRBV18 and TRBJ2-4; 9 positions match TRBD1. Germline values: CDR1 KGHSH, CDR2 LQKENI. Trimming cost V 3 bases and J 3 bases; bases outside gene matches: 6. The CDR3 length is 16 residues. In DNA form, the CDR3 reads TGTGCCAGCTCACCGGGACAGGGATTAATCAAAAACATTCAGTACTTC. This encodes CASSPGQGLIKNIQYF.

V and J are TRBV9 and TRBJ1-6; no definite D call. The germline CDR1 and CDR2 sequences are SGDLS and YYNGEE. V gave up 0 bases and J gave up 10 bases, with 14 bases separating them. The CDR3 runs 15 residues. Here the CDR3 DNA reads TGTGCCAGCAGCGTAGGAGGGTATGCCTCCTCACCCCTCCACTTT. Translated: CASSVGGYASSPLHF.

The chain carries TRBV3-1 (or the pseudogene TRBV3-2) and TRBJ1-1, with a weak D call TRBD1 (5 bases). The CDR3 runs 14 residues. Trimming pared 0 bases from V and 9 bases from J, leaving 14 bases between. Germline assignment: CDR1 LGHDT and CDR2 YNNKEL (reference sequence). The CDR3 nucleotides read TGTGCCAGCAGCCAAGATCAGGGTGGACGAAAAGCTTTCTTT. Translated, it gives CASSQDQGGRKAFF.

This chain joins TRBV5-8 and TRBJ1-5; 8 positions agree with TRBD1. The CDR3 sequence is 15 residues long. From germline, CDR1 is SGHTS and CDR2 YDEGEE. After removal of 0 bases from V and 5 bases from J, the junction contained 4 bases not matched to a gene. The CDR3 loop reads CASSLGQGPYQPQHF. The CDR3 DNA is TGTGCCAGCAGCTTGGGACAGGGGCCATATCAGCCCCAGCATTTT.

This chain uses TRBV24-1 with TRBJ1-5; D is perhaps TRBD1 (6 bases). V was cut by 5 bases and J by 9 bases, with 13 bases left in between. The CDR3 is 13 amino acids. Germline V CDR1 and CDR2: KGHDR, SFDVKD. CDR3: CATSALRGGPQHF. CDR3 coding DNA: TGTGCCACCAGTGCCCTGAGGGGGGGGCCCCAGCATTTT.

The chain links TRBV7-9 to TRBJ2-7, with TRBD1 as a possible D gene (5 bases). Germline CDR1 SEHNR, CDR2 FQNEAQ (reference sequence). The CDR3 has 17 residues. V lost 4 bases and J lost 2, with 21 bases in between. This chain's CDR3 is CASSSIQTAHHPYEQYF. CDR3 nucleotide sequence: TGTGCCAGCAGCTCGATACAGACAGCCCACCATCCCTACGAGCAGTACTTC.